This T cell receptor beta chain is from a study of T cell changes during pregnancy in multiple sclerosis. With V trimmed by 7 bases and J by 1 base, 8 bases remained unmatched. CDR3 length: 15 residues. Germline CDR1 MNHNY, CDR2 SVGAGI (reference sequence). The assay was immunoSEQ multiplex PCR, and TCRdb's table has in-frame clones only and misses some. The data contain about 33,000 clones, 91% of them singletons. The sequences come from CD4+ T cells from peripheral blood mononuclear cells, collected in the third trimester of pregnancy. The genes are TRBV6-6 and TRBJ2-5; 8 bases fit TRBD1. The clonotype comes from a female donor in good health, enrolled as a control in a pregnancy study. The CDR3 bases are TGTGCCAGCACCCCTCGGGACAGGCTCCAAGAGACCCAGTACTTC. Translating gives CASTPRDRLQETQYF.